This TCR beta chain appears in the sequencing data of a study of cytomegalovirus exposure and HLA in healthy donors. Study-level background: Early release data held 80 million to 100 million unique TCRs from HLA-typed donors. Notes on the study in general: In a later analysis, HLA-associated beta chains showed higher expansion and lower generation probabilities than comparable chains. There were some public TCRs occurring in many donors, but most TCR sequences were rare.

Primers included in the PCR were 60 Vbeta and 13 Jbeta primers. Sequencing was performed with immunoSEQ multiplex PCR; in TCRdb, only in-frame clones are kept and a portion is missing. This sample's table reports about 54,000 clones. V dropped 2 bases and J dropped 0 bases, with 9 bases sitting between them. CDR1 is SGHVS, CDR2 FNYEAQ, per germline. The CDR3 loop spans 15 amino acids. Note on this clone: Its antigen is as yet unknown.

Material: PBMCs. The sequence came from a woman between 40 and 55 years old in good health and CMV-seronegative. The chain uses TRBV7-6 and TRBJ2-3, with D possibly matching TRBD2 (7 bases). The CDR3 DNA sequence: TGTGCCAGCAGCTTACGGGGGGCAAGCACAGATACGCAGTATTTT. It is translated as CASSLRGASTDTQYF.